Listed here are 8 T cell receptor beta chains from one sample, sequenced in a study of cytomegalovirus exposure and HLA in healthy donors. Primers: 60 Vbeta forward and 13 Jbeta reverse. Profiling relied on immunoSEQ multiplex PCR, and the TCRdb table lists in-frame clones only, not all of them. The repertoire holds 180,000 or so clones, with approximately 71% as singletons. Material: PBMCs. The receptors here all came from a woman aged 40-49 years in good health and CMV-seropositive.

The chain uses TRBV7-6 and TRBJ2-1; D might be TRBD2 (5 bases). V lost 9 bases and J 8 bases, leaving 20 bases between the germline ends. The length of the CDR3 is 14 residues. Germline lookup yields CDR1 SGHVS and CDR2 FNYEAQ. DNA of the CDR3: TGTGCCAGTCAACGTCTTGGGAGTTTCGATGAGCAGTTCTTC. Translating it yields CASQRLGSFDEQFF.

This clone has just one count. The CDR3 DNA reads TGTGCCAGCAGCCGCGGGGTCCCCTACACTGAAGCTTTCTTT. This encodes CASSRGVPYTEAFF. This sequence joins TRBV7-3 and TRBJ1-1; D is uncertain. Germline V gene sequence: CDR1 SGHTA, CDR2 FQGTGA. This CDR3 is built from 14 residues. Trimming cost V 5 bases and J 3 bases, with 13 bases left between them.

V and J are TRBV14 and TRBJ2-6; D unclear. The CDR3 has 16 amino acids. V gave up 4 bases and J gave up 1 base, with 11 bases separating them. Germline V gene sequence: CDR1 SGHDN, CDR2 FVKESK. The DNA for the CDR3 is TGTGCCAGCAGCCCCCTTGGAGTGTCTGGGGCCAACGTCCTGACTTTC. This sequence encodes CASSPLGVSGANVLTF.

V usage is TRBV5-1 and J usage is TRBJ1-1, with 7 bases aligning to TRBD1. The CDR3 totals 19 residues. Per germline, CDR1 SGHRS and CDR2 YFSETQ. V was pared by 4 bases and J by 4 bases, with 22 bases of the junction left unmatched. Here the CDR3 reads CASSLKQHLLRQGTTEAFF. CDR3 DNA sequence: TGCGCCAGCAGCCTTAAACAACATTTACTACGACAGGGAACCACTGAAGCTTTCTTT.

This chain uses TRBV6-5 with TRBJ2-7; TRBD1 aligns across 7 bases. Germline CDR1 and CDR2: MNHEY and SVGAGI. J was trimmed by 6 bases and V by 6 bases; bases with no gene match: 2. The CDR3 is 11 residues long. In DNA, the CDR3 is TGTGCCAGCAGGGGGACAGTCGAGCAGTACTTC. Translated: CASRGTVEQYF.

The chain recombines TRBV25-1 with TRBJ1-3; 8 nucleotides match TRBD1. CDR1 and CDR2 from the germline V gene are MGHDK and SYGVNS. The junction had 4 bases not matched to a gene; V was cut back by 4 bases and J by 5 bases. The CDR3 spans 14 residues. CDR3 in amino acids: CASSGQGFRNTIYF. The DNA of the CDR3 is TGTGCCAGCAGTGGACAGGGGTTTAGAAACACCATATATTTT.

V usage is TRBV30 and J usage is TRBJ1-6; no definite D call. CDR3 size: 13 residues. V was pared by 2 bases and J by 6 bases, with 8 bases between. In germline, CDR1 is GTSNPN, CDR2 SVGIG (reference sequence). CDR3 region: CAWSITANSPLHF. CDR3 DNA sequence: TGTGCCTGGAGTATTACAGCTAATTCACCCCTCCACTTT.

This clone appeared a few times. The chain joins TRBV28 to TRBJ2-1; TRBD1 might be the D (5 bases). CDR1 is MDHEN and CDR2 is SYDVKM in the germline V gene. There are 12 residues in the CDR3. Deletions cut 5 bases from V and 12 bases from J, with 14 bases between. This chain's CDR3 is CASSLQRGPQFF. The CDR3 DNA is TGTGCCAGCAGTCTACAAAGGGGTCCGCAGTTCTTC.